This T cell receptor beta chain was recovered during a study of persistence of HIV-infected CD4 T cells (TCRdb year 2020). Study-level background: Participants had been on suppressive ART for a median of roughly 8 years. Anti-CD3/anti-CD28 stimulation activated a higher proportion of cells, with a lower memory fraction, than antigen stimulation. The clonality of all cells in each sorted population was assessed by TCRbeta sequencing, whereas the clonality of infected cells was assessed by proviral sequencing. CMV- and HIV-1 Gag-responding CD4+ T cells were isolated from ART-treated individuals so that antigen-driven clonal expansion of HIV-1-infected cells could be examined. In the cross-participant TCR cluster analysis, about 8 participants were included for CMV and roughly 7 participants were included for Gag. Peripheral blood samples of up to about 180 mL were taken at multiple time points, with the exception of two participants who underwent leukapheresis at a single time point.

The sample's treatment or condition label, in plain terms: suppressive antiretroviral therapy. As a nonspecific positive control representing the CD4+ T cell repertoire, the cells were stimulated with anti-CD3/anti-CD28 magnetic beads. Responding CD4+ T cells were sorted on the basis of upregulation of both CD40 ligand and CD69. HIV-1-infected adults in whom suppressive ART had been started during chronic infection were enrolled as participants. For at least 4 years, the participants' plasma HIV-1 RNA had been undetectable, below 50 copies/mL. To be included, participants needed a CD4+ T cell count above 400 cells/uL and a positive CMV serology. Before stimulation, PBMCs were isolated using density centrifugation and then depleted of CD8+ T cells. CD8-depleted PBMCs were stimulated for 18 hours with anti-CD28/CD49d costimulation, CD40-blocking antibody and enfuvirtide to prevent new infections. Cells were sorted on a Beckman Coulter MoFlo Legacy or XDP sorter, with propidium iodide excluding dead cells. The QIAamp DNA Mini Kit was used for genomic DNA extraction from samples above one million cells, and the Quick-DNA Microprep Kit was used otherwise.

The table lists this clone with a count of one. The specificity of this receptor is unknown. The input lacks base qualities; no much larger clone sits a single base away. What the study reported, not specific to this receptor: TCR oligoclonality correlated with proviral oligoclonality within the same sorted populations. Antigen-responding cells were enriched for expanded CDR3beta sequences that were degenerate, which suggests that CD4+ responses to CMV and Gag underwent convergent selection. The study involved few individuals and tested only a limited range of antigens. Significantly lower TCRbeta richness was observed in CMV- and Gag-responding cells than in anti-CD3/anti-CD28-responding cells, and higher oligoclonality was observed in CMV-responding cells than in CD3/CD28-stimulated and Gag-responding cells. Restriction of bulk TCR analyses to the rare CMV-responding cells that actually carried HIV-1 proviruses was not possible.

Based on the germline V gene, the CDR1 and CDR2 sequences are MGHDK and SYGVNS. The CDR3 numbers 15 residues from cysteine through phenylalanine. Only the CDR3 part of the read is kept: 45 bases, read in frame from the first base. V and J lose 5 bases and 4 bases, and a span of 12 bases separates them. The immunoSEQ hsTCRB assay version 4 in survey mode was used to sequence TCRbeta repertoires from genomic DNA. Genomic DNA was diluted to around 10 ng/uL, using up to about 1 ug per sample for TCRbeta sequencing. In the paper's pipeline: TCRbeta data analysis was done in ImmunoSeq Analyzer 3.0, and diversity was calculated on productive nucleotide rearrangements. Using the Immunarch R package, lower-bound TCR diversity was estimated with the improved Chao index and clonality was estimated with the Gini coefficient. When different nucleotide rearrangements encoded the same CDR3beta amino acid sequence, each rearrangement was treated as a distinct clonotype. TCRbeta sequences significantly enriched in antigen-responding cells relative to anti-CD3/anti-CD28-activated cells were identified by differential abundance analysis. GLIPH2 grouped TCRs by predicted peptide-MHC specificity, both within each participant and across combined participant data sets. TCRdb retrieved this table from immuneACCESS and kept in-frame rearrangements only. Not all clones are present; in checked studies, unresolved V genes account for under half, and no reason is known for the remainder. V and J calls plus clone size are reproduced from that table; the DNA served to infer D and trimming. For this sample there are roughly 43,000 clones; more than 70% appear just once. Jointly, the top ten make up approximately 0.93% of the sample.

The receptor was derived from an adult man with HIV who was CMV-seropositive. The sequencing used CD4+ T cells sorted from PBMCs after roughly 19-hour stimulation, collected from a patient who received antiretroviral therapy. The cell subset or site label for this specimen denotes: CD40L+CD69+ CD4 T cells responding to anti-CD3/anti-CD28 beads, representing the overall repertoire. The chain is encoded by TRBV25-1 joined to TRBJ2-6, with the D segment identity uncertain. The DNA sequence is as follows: TGTGCCAGCAGTCCCATAAGTTCCGGGGCCAACGTCCTGACTTTC. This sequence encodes CASSPISSGANVLTF.